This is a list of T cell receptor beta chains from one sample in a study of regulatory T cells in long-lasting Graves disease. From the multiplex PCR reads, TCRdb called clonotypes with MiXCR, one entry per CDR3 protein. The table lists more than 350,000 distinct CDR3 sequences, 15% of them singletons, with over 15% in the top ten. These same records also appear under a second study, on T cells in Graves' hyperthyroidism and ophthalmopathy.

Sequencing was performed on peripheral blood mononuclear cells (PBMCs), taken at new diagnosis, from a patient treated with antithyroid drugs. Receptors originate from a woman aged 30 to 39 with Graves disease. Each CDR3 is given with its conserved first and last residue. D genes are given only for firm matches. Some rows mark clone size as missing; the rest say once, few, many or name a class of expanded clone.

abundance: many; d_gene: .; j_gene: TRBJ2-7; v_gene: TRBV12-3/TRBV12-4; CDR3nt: TGTGCCAGCAGTTCAAGCGGGCCCCTGGTTTCACACGAGCAGTACTTC; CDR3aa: CASSSSGPLVSHEQYF
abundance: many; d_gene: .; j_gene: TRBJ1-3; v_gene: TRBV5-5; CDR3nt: TGTGCCAGCAGCTTGGTGCGGGCTGGAAACACCATATATTTT; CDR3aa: CASSLVRAGNTIYF
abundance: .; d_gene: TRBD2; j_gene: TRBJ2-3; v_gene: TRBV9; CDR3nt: TGTGCCAGCAACGCGAGCCGGGCGGGAGCCACAGATACGCAGTATTTT; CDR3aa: CASNASRAGATDTQYF
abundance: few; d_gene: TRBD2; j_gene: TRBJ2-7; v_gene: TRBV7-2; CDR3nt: TGTGCCAGCAGCTATAGCCGACTAGCGGGAGCCTACGAGCAGTACTTC; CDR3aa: CASSYSRLAGAYEQYF
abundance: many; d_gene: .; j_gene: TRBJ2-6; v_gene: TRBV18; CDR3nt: TGTGCCAGCTCACCTGGGGCTGGGGCCAACGTCCTGACTTTC; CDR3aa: CASSPGAGANVLTF
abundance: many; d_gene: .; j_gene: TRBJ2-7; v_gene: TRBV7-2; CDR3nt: TGTGCCAGCAGCGTGTCACAGGAGACCTACGAGCAGTACTTC; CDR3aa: CASSVSQETYEQYF
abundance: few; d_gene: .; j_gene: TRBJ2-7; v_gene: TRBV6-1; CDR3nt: TGTGCCAGCAGTAGGCAGGTTTATGGCCTCCTCTCCTACGAGCAGTACTTC; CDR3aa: CASSRQVYGLLSYEQYF
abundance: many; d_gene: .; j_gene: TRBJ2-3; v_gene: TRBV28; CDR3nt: TGTGCCAGCACCACGAGCCGACTCCAAATCACAGATACGCAGTATTTT; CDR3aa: CASTTSRLQITDTQYF
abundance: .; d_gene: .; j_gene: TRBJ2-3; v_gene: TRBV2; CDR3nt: TGTGCCAGCAGTGCCGTTACAACAGATACGCAGTATTTT; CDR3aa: CASSAVTTDTQYF
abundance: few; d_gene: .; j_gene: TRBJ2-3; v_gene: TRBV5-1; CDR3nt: TGCGCCAGCAGCTTCAGGGATTCAGATACGCAGTATTTT; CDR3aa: CASSFRDSDTQYF
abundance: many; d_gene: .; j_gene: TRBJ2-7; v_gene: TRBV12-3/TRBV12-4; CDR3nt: TGTGCCAGCAGTTACATTGGCAGCCGCTCCTACGAGCAGTACTTC; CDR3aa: CASSYIGSRSYEQYF
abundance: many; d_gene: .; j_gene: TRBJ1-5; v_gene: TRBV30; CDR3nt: TGTGCCTGGAGTCGGAGCGATCAGCCCCAGCATTTT; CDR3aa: CAWSRSDQPQHF
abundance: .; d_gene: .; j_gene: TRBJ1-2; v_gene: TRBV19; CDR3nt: TGTGCCAGTAGTATAGCCCTTCTGGGACGGGGGTTATATGGCTACACCTTC; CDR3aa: CASSIALLGRGLYGYTF